This TCR beta chain was sequenced in a study of blood T cell repertoires in COVID-19. Study context: The United States, Italy and Spain provided the acute and convalescent COVID-19 samples. PBMCs, B-cell-depleted T cells, or T cells were the source of the cDNA or gDNA that made up the material.

Under the authors' procedure: Amplifying reference gene primers gave estimates of nucleated cell counts. TCRdb's table, derived via immunoSEQ multiplex PCR, lists solely in-frame clones and lacks some. The D gene and trimming were derived from the DNA, and the V and J assignments and clone size from that table. This sample has some 150,000 clones, with approximately 82% found just once. Germline CDR1 SNHLY, CDR2 FYNNEI. Trimming stripped 3 bases from V and 2 bases from J, with 12 bases between. This CDR3 is built from 15 residues. This sequence joins TRBV2 and TRBJ2-3; possible D gene TRBD2, 7 bases. Sequencing used peripheral blood. The clonotype originates from a woman between 45 and 60 years old in a cohort sampled during active or convalescent COVID-19. The CDR3 nucleotides read TGTGCCAGCAGTGAGGGGGCGGGGGCCACAGATACGCAGTATTTT. This codes for CASSEGAGATDTQYF.